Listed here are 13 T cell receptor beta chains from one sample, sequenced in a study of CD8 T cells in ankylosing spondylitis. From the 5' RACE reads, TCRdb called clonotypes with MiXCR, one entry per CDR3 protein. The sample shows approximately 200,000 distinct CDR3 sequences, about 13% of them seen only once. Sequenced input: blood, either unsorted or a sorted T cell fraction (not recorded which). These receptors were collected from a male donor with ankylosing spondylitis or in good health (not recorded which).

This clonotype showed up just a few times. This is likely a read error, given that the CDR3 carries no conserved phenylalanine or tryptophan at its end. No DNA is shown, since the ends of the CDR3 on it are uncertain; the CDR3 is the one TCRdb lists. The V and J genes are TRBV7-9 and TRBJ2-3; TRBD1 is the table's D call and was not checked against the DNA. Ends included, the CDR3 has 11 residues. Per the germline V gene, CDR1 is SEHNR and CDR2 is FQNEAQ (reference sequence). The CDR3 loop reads CASSAPGTMED.

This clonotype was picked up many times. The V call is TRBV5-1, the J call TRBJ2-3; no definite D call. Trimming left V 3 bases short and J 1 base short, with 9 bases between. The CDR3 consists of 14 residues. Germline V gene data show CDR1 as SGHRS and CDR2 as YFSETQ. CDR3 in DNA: TGCGCCAGCAGCTCCCGGTGGGGCACAGATACGCAGTATTTT. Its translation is CASSSRWGTDTQYF.

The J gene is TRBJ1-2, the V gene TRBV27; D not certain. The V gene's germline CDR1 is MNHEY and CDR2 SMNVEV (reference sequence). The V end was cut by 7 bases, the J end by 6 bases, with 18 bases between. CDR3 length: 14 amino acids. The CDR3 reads CASTPYAGLDGYTF. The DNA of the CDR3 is TGTGCCAGCACCCCTTATGCAGGTTTGGATGGCTACACCTTC.

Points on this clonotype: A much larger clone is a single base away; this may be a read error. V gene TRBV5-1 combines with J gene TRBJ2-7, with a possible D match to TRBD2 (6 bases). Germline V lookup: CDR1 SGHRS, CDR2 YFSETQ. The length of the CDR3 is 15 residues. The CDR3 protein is CASSEGLGASYDQYF. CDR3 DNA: TGCGCCAGCAGCGAGGGACTTGGAGCCTCTTACGATCAGTACTTC.

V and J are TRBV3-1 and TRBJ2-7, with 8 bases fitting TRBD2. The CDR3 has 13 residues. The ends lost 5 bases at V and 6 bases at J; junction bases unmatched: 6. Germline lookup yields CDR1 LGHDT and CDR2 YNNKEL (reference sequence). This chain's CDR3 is CASSSGGASEQYF. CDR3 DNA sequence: TGTGCCAGCAGCTCCGGGGGGGCAAGCGAGCAGTACTTC.

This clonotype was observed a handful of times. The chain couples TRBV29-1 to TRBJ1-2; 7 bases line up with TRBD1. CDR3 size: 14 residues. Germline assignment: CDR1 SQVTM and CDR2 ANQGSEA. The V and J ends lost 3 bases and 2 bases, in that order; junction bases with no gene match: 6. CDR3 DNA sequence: TGCAGCGTTGAGGAGGCCAGGGGGAACTATGGCTACACCTTC. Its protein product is CSVEEARGNYGYTF.

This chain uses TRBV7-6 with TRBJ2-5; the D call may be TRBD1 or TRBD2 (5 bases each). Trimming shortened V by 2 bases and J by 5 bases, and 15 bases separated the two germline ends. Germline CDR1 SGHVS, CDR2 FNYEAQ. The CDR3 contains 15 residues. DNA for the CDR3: TGTGCCAGCAGCTTAATCGTCCCGGGACGGGAGACCCAGTACTTC. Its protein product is CASSLIVPGRETQYF.

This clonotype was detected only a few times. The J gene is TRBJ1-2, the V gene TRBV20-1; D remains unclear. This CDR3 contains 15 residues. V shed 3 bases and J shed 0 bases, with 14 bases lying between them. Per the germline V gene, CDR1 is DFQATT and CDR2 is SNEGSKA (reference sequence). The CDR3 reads CSASLGQAANYGYTF. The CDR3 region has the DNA TGCAGTGCTAGCCTTGGGCAGGCTGCTAACTATGGCTACACCTTC.

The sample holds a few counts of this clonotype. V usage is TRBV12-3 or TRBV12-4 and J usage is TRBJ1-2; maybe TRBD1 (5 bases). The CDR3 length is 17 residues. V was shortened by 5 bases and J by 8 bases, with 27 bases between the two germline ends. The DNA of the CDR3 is TGTGCCAGCAGTACCGAAGATAGGCCGGGACCCACGACCGGCTACACCTTC. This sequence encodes CASSTEDRPGPTTGYTF.

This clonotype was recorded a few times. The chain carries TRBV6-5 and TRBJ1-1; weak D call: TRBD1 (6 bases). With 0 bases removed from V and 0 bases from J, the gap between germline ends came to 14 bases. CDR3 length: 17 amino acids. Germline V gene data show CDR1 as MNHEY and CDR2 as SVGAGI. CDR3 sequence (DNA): TGTGCCAGCAGTTACTCCAATTACAGGGTGATGAACACTGAAGCTTTCTTT. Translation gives CASSYSNYRVMNTEAFF.

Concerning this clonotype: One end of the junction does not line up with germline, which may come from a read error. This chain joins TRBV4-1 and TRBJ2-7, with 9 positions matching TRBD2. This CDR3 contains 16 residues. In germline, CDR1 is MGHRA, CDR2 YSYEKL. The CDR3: CASSQDLLAGAYEQYF. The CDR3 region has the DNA TGCGCCAGCAGTCAAGATCTTTTAGCGGGGGCCTACGAGCAGTACTTC.

The CDR3 DNA is TGCAGTGCTACTGACACTGAAGCTTTCTTT. Its translation is CSATDTEAFF. This sequence joins TRBV20-1 and TRBJ1-1; D is uncertain. The CDR3 totals 10 residues. CDR1 is DFQATT, CDR2 SNEGSKA, per germline (reference sequence). The V and J ends lost 4 bases and 3 bases respectively, with 3 bases between them.

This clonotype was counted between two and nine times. The CDR3 reads CASSLSGGQGTNTGELFF. The CDR3 coding sequence is TGTGCCAGCAGCTTAAGTGGCGGTCAGGGGACGAACACCGGGGAGCTGTTTTTT. This rearrangement joins TRBV7-8 to TRBJ2-2; D may be TRBD1 (6 bases). V was cut by 2 bases and J by 0 bases, with 16 bases left in between. The germline V gene encodes CDR1 SGHVS and CDR2 FQNEAQ. The CDR3 runs 18 residues. The variable domain in full, with the rest retrieved from reference TRBV7-8 and TRBJ2-2, is GAGVSQSPRYKVAKRGQDVALRCDPISGHVSLFWYQQALGQGPEFLTYFQNEAQLDKSGLPSDRFFAERPEGSVSTLKIQRTQQEDSAVYLCASSLSGGQGTNTGELFFGEGSRLTVL.